This T cell receptor beta chain was captured by sequencing in a study of control samples from healthy donors and cancer patients. The protocol was immunoSEQ multiplex PCR, while the TCRdb copy is restricted to in-frame clones and leaves out a portion. The top ten hold 3% to 3.5% of the sample, which has about 130,000 clones, roughly 88% seen once. On this clone itself: A junction end diverges from the germline sequence, so it may reflect a read error.

Germline V gene sequence: CDR1 MGHRA, CDR2 YSYEKL. This CDR3 spans 9 amino acids. The source is a man aged 50 to 59 in good health. The sample comprised blood. The chain joins TRBV4-1 to TRBJ1-2; D is ambiguous. CDR3 in amino acids: CASSYRDPF. CDR3 DNA sequence: TGCGCCAGCTCATACCGAGACCCCTTC.